Below, 15 T cell receptor beta chains from the same sample are listed, as sequenced in a study of blood T cell repertoires in COVID-19. The repertoire was sequenced with immunoSEQ multiplex PCR; TCRdb's copy has only in-frame clones and lacks some. The sample yields around 250,000 clones, around nine tenths seen once. The material sequenced was PBMCs or T cells enriched from blood (not recorded which). The receptor source for this set is a woman in her 30s who had recovered from COVID-19.

The V gene is TRBV5-4, the J gene TRBJ1-2; D unresolved. The V gene's germline CDR1 is SGHNT and CDR2 YYREEE (reference sequence). The V end lost 0 bases, the J end lost 0 bases, and 12 bases lay between the germline ends. This CDR3 spans 16 amino acids. The CDR3: CASSLVVDTPNYGYTF. The CDR3 DNA is TGTGCCAGCAGCTTGGTCGTAGATACCCCTAACTATGGCTACACCTTC. Drawing the rest from reference TRBV5-4 and TRBJ1-2, the complete variable domain is ETGVTQSPTHLIKTRGQQVTLRCSSQSGHNTVSWYQQALGQGPQFIFQYYREEENGRGNFPPRFSGLQFPNYSSELNVNALELDDSALYLCASSLVVDTPNYGYTFGSGTRLTVV.

This clone was found many times. This rearrangement joins TRBV19 to TRBJ2-7, with 9 bases identical to TRBD1. V lost 7 bases to trimming and J lost 2 bases; unmatched junction nucleotides: 9. CDR1 is LNHDA, CDR2 SQIVND, per germline (reference sequence). This CDR3 comprises 15 residues. CDR3 residues: CASTSRGTGTYEQYF. In DNA form, the CDR3 reads TGTGCCAGTACGTCGCGAGGGACAGGGACCTACGAGCAGTACTTC.

The CDR3 region has the DNA TGTGCCAGCAGTCTTATCGAAGGGACAGGGGCCGAAAAACTGTTTTTT. Its protein is CASSLIEGTGAEKLFF. This chain links TRBV27 with TRBJ1-4; the match to TRBD1 covers 10 bases. This CDR3 spans 16 amino acids. J was trimmed by 8 bases and V by 5 bases; bases with no gene match: 11. Germline values: CDR1 MNHEY, CDR2 SMNVEV (reference sequence).

CDR3 sequence: CASSQERGNYGYTF. CDR3 DNA sequence: TGCGCCAGCAGCCAAGAACGGGGGAACTATGGCTACACCTTC. This sequence joins TRBV4-3 and TRBJ1-2; D might be TRBD1 (5 bases). The CDR3 is 14 residues long. Trimming took off 0 bases at V and 2 bases at J, with 7 bases between the two ends. Germline V CDR1 and CDR2: LGHNA, YSLEER.

The gene calls are TRBV4-2 and TRBJ2-1, with TRBD1 matching over 9 bases. The length of the CDR3 is 17 residues. Germline CDR1 is LGHNA and CDR2 is YNFKEQ. V dropped 0 bases and J dropped 0; count of bases not matched to a gene: 3. CDR3 protein: CASSQDPTGGSYNEQFF. Here the CDR3 DNA reads TGTGCCAGCAGCCAAGATCCGACAGGGGGCTCCTACAATGAGCAGTTCTTC.

The J gene is TRBJ1-2, the V gene TRBV7-2; D is undetermined. With 1 base removed from V and 5 bases from J, the gap between germline ends came to 11 bases. The CDR3 has 14 amino acids. Germline V gene data show CDR1 as SGHTA and CDR2 as FQGNSA. The CDR3 loop is CASSLDGSGYGYTF. The CDR3 DNA reads as TGTGCCAGCAGCTTAGATGGTTCGGGATATGGCTACACCTTC. The full variable domain, rest sourced from reference TRBV7-2 and TRBJ1-2, is GAGVSQSPSNKVTEKGKDVELRCDPISGHTALYWYRQSLGQGLEFLIYFQGNSAPDKSGLPSDRFSAERTGGSVSTLTIQRTQQEDSAVYLCASSLDGSGYGYTFGSGTRLTVV.

The rearrangement links TRBV24-1 to TRBJ2-1; no reliable D call. Germline CDR1 KGHDR, CDR2 SFDVKD. The CDR3 sequence is 13 residues long. V lost 2 bases, J lost 7 bases, and 8 bases lay in between. Here the CDR3 DNA reads TGTGCCACCAGTGATTCTAACTGGAATGAGCAGTTCTTC. Protein: CATSDSNWNEQFF.

V and J are TRBV7-9 and TRBJ2-7; the D is unclear. The germline V gene encodes CDR1 SEHNR and CDR2 FQNEAQ (reference sequence). This CDR3 is 12 amino acids long. Trimming removed 5 bases from V and 5 bases from J, with 10 bases in between. For the CDR3, the DNA is TGTGCCAGCAGCGGTGACTCAAACGAGCAGTACTTC. The encoded protein is CASSGDSNEQYF.

The CDR3 coding sequence is TGCGCCAGCAGCTCCGGGACAGGGGGCCCCCACGAGCAGTACTTC. As protein: CASSSGTGGPHEQYF. V gene TRBV5-1 combines with J gene TRBJ2-7; TRBD1 aligns across 12 bases. The germline V gene has CDR1 SGHRS and CDR2 YFSETQ. This CDR3 spans 15 amino acids. Trimming took 3 bases from V and 5 from J; bases not matched to a gene: 6.

The chain combines TRBV2 with TRBJ1-1, with D maybe TRBD1 (6 bases). This CDR3 has 16 amino acids. Germline-derived CDR1 and CDR2 are SNHLY and FYNNEI. V was shortened by 8 bases and J by 2 bases, with 21 bases between the two germline ends. CDR3 nucleotide sequence: TGTGCCAGCTGGCGAGGGGGGGGCCGGACTAACACTGAAGCTTTCTTT. This gives the protein CASWRGGGRTNTEAFF.

The chain uses TRBV11-2 and TRBJ1-6; D remains ambiguous. V was shortened by 3 bases and J by 1 base, with 7 bases between the two germline ends. The CDR3 spans 15 residues. Per the germline V gene, CDR1 is SGHAT and CDR2 is FQNNGV. In DNA form, the CDR3 reads TGTGCCAGCAGCTTCCGAGGTTCCTATAATTCACCCCTCCACTTT. Its translation: CASSFRGSYNSPLHF.

This sequence joins TRBV30 and TRBJ2-7, with D tentatively TRBD2 (6 bases). V dropped 0 bases and J dropped 2 bases, with 8 bases sitting between them. This CDR3 comprises 13 residues. Germline CDR1 reads GTSNPN; CDR2 reads SVGIG (reference sequence). The CDR3 protein is CAWSVGGTYEQYF. The CDR3 bases are TGTGCCTGGAGTGTGGGGGGAACCTACGAGCAGTACTTC.

The chain employs TRBV7-3 and TRBJ2-3, with 9 bases aligning to TRBD2. Germline assignment: CDR1 SGHTA and CDR2 FQGTGA. V was pared by 0 bases and J by 6 bases, with 10 bases of the junction left unmatched. This CDR3 is built from 17 residues. The CDR3 DNA follows: TGTGCCAGCAGCTTAACGATCGCTAGCGGGACCACTGATACGCAGTATTTT. Translated: CASSLTIASGTTDTQYF.

The J gene is TRBJ1-2, the V gene TRBV6-2 or TRBV6-3; possible D gene TRBD1, 6 bases. V was trimmed by 5 bases and J by 6 bases, leaving 19 bases between them. Germline CDR1 and CDR2: MNHEY and SVGEGT. The CDR3 sequence is 15 residues long. CDR3 sequence reads: CASSRTEGPFDGYTF. The CDR3 DNA follows: TGTGCCAGCAGTCGGACAGAAGGGCCGTTTGATGGCTACACCTTC.

The V and J genes are TRBV7-8 and TRBJ1-1; a possible D gene is TRBD1 (6 bases). The CDR3 is made up of 14 amino acids. CDR1 and CDR2 from the germline V gene are SGHVS and FQNEAQ. Trimming shortened V by 3 bases and J by 0 bases, and 8 bases separated the two germline ends. CDR3 nucleotide sequence: TGTGCCAGCAGCTTTAGGGGGATGAACACTGAAGCTTTCTTT. Amino acid sequence: CASSFRGMNTEAFF.